This T cell receptor (beta chain) was profiled in a study of cytomegalovirus exposure and HLA in healthy donors. The germline V gene has CDR1 MRHNA and CDR2 SNTAGT. The CDR3 has 14 amino acids. Trimming cost V 3 bases and J 5 bases; bases outside gene matches: 3. To note about this clone: Its antigen is not identified.

Broader study findings: Differences between HLA loci emerged in a later analysis of TCR association rates, with DRB1 most and HLA-C fewest. A prior analysis recorded that most TCR beta V segments were productive about 87% or about 30% of the time.

PCR used 60 Vbeta primers and 13 Jbeta primers. Repertoires were generated with immunoSEQ multiplex PCR, while TCRdb's copy carries only in-frame clones and drops some. The table includes 50,000 to 70,000 clones, approximately 83% detected once. This receptor was taken from a human donor in good health. The specimen was PBMCs. The chain employs TRBV6-4 and TRBJ2-3; the match to TRBD2 covers 9 bases. CDR3 sequence reads: CASSEGSGGDTQYF. The CDR3 coding sequence is TGTGCCAGCAGTGAAGGTAGCGGGGGAGATACGCAGTATTTT.